This is a list of T cell receptor beta chains from one sample in a study of blood T cell repertoires in COVID-19. The table came from immunoSEQ multiplex PCR; TCRdb's copy has only in-frame clones and leaves some out. The sample lists some 170,000 clones, around 90% seen once, with roughly 4% in the top ten. The sequencing sample was made of peripheral blood. These receptors were taken from a woman aged 55-69 years who had recovered from COVID-19. The CDR3 runs from the conserved cysteine through the conserved F or W. The order of the fields is J gene, V gene, CDR3 protein.

>TRBJ1-1|TRBV29-1
CSVSVRLNDPEAFF
>TRBJ2-5|TRBV5-4
CASSYPGGEETQYF
>TRBJ1-4|TRBV19
CASSGRRASNEKLFF
>TRBJ2-2|TRBV5-1
CASSSPSGGATGELFF
>TRBJ1-6|TRBV10-1
CASSESFRDSPLHF
>TRBJ1-3|TRBV4-2
CASSQEKGPAGNTIYF
>TRBJ1-6|TRBV2
CASSLYSWPLHF
>TRBJ1-2|TRBV12-3/TRBV12-4
CASSQQGAYGYTF
>TRBJ1-5|TRBV7-9
CASSAGPQPQHF
>TRBJ2-5|TRBV5-1
CASNRGASGGQETQYF
>TRBJ1-5|TRBV10-3
CATTGNSNQPQHF
>TRBJ2-2|TRBV5-4
CASSLDRKTGELFF
>TRBJ2-1|TRBV9
CASSVTLGAGANEQFF
>TRBJ2-6|TRBV29-1
CSVEWPWGANVLTF
>TRBJ2-2|TRBV9
CASSNGDGHHNTGELFF
>TRBJ1-3|TRBV2
CASMSRDINTIYF
>TRBJ2-3|TRBV29-1
CSVTGIGTDTQYF
>TRBJ1-6|TRBV5-1
CASSYGSGQKNSPLHF
>TRBJ2-3|TRBV24-1
CATSEAQRGPYTDTQYF
>TRBJ2-1|TRBV9
CASSETSGVKQFF
>TRBJ1-2|TRBV4-2
CASSQDEGDRGYGYTF
>TRBJ1-4|TRBV5-1
CASSPGQKGEKLFF
>TRBJ2-5|TRBV6-6
CASSYGQGRGETQYF
>TRBJ2-7|TRBV18
CASSPPGAEQYF
>TRBJ2-7|TRBV7-8
CASSMGRGYEQYF
>TRBJ1-1|TRBV6-5
CASSNYRALTEAFF
>TRBJ2-1|TRBV28
CASSFSVGGEAYNEQFF
>TRBJ2-3|TRBV2
CASNPGGTSTDTQYF
>TRBJ1-3|TRBV18
CASSPRGLTGNTIYF
>TRBJ2-6|TRBV4-3
CASSQDWDRAYSGANVLTF
>TRBJ2-1|TRBV7-2
CASSARAYNEQFF
>TRBJ2-5|TRBV7-2
CASSSRQGRETQYF
>TRBJ2-5|TRBV6-2/TRBV6-3
CASSYEGQGRETQYF
>TRBJ1-1|TRBV5-1
CASSLDGYTEAFF
>TRBJ2-5|TRBV5-1
CASSQDGEYQETQYF
>TRBJ2-6|TRBV5-1
CASSSGWNSGANVLTF
>TRBJ2-7|TRBV5-1
CASREQGFDEQYF
>TRBJ2-2|TRBV6-4
CASTVTLNTGELFF
>TRBJ1-2|TRBV3-1/TRBV3-2
CASSQDGANYGYTF
>TRBJ2-7|TRBV6-5
CASGSGQGSYEQYF
>TRBJ1-2|TRBV28
CASSYRGYGYTF
>TRBJ2-7|TRBV21-1
CASARVSSYEQYF
>TRBJ2-1|TRBV11-2
CASSLEGQSYNEQFF
>TRBJ2-7|TRBV20-1
CSAKPVGEQYF
>TRBJ1-5|TRBV27
CASSLGDSNQPQHF
>TRBJ2-2|TRBV28
CAGGGSSANTGELFF
>TRBJ1-1|TRBV24-1
CATSDSMGSTEAFF
>TRBJ1-3|TRBV30
CAWQPQGARSGNTIYF
>TRBJ1-6|TRBV6-5
CASSFGSSPLHF
>TRBJ1-2|TRBV7-9
CASSLATGYGYTF
>TRBJ2-1|TRBV2
CASNGQGAHNEQFF
>TRBJ1-5|TRBV19
CASRAVDGTDNQPQHF
>TRBJ1-2|TRBV27
CASSLSRYHGYTF
>TRBJ2-3|TRBV5-8
CASSFDSFIDTQYF
>TRBJ1-2|TRBV3-1/TRBV3-2
CASSQGGRGQKGYTF
>TRBJ2-5|TRBV5-1
CASSSTGGRQETQYF
>TRBJ2-1|TRBV10-3
CAVAGGDYNEQFF
>TRBJ1-4|TRBV11-1
CASSLRTDPNEKLFF
>TRBJ2-1|TRBV30
CAWSHKGLAYNEQFF